The present entry profiles one T cell receptor (beta chain) with its context. Its cognate antigen is unknown. This sample is drawn from a study of synovial regulatory T cells in juvenile arthritis. The wider study: More than 5 patients were on methotrexate and a few were untreated. Study conclusions and caveats: Synovial Teff and blood CPL repertoires partially overlapped with iaTreg TCR repertoires, which were largely patient-private. Compared with other blood Treg cells, inflammation-associated Treg cells had reduced TCR diversity.

Germline V gene lookup returns CDR1 SGHRS and CDR2 YFSETQ. The CDR3 sequence is 15 residues long. No DNA is given. The approximately 11 donors had active juvenile idiopathic arthritis, with 3 polyarticular and 8 oligoarticular cases. Data came from immunoSEQ multiplex PCR; TCRdb stores just in-frame clones and leaves some out. The sample data list more than 9,500 clones. The chain joins TRBV5-1 to TRBJ2-5; TCRdb's assignment of TRBD2 cannot be checked, as there is no DNA. Sequenced sample: Treg cells from blood. Subset meaning: remaining (HLA-DR-negative) circulating blood Treg cells. The sequence was obtained from a donor between 2 and 29 years old with juvenile idiopathic arthritis. CDR3 sequence reads: CASSWTSGRGETQYF.